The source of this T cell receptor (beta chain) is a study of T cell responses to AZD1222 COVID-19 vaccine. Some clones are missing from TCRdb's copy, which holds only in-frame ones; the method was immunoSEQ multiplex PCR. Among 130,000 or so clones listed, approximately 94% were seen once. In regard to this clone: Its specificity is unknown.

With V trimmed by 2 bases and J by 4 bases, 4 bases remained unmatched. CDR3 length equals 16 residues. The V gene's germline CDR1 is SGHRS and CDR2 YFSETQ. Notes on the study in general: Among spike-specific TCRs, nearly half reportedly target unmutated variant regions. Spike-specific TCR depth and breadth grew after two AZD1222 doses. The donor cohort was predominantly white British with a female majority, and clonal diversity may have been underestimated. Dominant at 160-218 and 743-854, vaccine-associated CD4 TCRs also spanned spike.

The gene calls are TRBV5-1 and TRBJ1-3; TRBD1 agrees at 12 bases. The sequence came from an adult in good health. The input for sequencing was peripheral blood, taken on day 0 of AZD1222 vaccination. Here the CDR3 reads CASSFGDRGPGNTIYF. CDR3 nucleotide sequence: TGCGCCAGCAGCTTCGGGGACAGGGGGCCGGGAAACACCATATATTTT. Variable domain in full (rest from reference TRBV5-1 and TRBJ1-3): KAGVTQTPRYLIKTRGQQVTLSCSPISGHRSVSWYQQTPGQGLQFLFEYFSETQRNKGNFPGRFSGRQFSNSRSEMNVSTLELGDSALYLCASSFGDRGPGNTIYFGEGSWLTVV.